This T cell receptor beta chain was identified in a study of technical replicates of blood from a few donors. Per the germline V gene, CDR1 is SGHKS and CDR2 is YYEKEE (reference sequence). The CDR3 length is 17 residues. With 4 bases clipped from V and 2 bases from J, the junction kept 15 bases outside the gene matches. Clones were sequenced by immunoSEQ multiplex PCR, and TCRdb holds only the in-frame ones, with some missing. The sample lists more than 90,000 clones; about 94% were seen once. The chain has TRBV5-5 and TRBJ2-7; TRBD2 agrees at 7 bases. The clonotype was recovered from a human donor in good health. The sample was T cells isolated from PBMCs. CDR3 residues: CASSLATGRELTYEQYF. The CDR3 DNA follows: TGTGCCAGCAGCCTCGCGACGGGGCGGGAGCTAACCTACGAGCAGTACTTC. Variable domain in full (rest from reference TRBV5-5 and TRBJ2-7): DAGVTQSPTHLIKTRGQQVTLRCSPISGHKSVSWYQQVLGQGPQFIFQYYEKEERGRGNFPDRFSARQFPNYSSELNVNALLLGDSALYLCASSLATGRELTYEQYFGPGTRLTVT.